A single sample is the source of the 3 T cell receptor beta chains below, sequenced in a study of blood T cell repertoires in COVID-19. TCRdb's copy holds only in-frame clones and misses some; the assay was immunoSEQ multiplex PCR. The data show some 65,000 clones, 80% to 95% seen once. The specimen sequenced was peripheral blood. These receptors were taken from a man aged 45-65 years with COVID-19, enrolled during active disease.

V usage is TRBV5-1 and J usage is TRBJ1-6, with 8 bases matching TRBD1. In germline, CDR1 is SGHRS, CDR2 YFSETQ. The CDR3 length is 15 residues. V shed 3 bases and J 7 bases; nucleotides not matched to a gene: 6. The CDR3 region has the DNA TGCGCCAGCAGCTCAGAAAACAGGGGGAATTCACCCCTCCACTTT. It yields the protein CASSSENRGNSPLHF.

V gene TRBV6-5 combines with J gene TRBJ2-1, with D possibly being TRBD1 (6 bases). The germline V gene has CDR1 MNHEY and CDR2 SVGAGI. This CDR3 has 14 amino acids. V was shortened by 5 bases and J by 5 bases, with 13 bases between the two germline ends. This chain's CDR3 is CASSPQGRHNEQFF. The CDR3 DNA is TGTGCCAGCAGTCCCCAGGGGCGGCACAATGAGCAGTTCTTC.

The chain employs TRBV6-5 and TRBJ2-5; TRBD1 is a possible D gene (6 bases). Trimming removed 6 bases at V and 1 base at J, with 9 bases between. CDR1 is MNHEY and CDR2 is SVGAGI in the germline V gene. CDR3 size: 13 residues. CDR3 amino acids: CASSGTPQETQYF. As DNA, the CDR3 is TGTGCCAGCAGCGGGACACCCCAAGAGACCCAGTACTTC.